These 25 T cell receptor beta chains were all obtained from the same sample, sequenced in a study of cytomegalovirus exposure and HLA in healthy donors. PCR used 60 Vbeta primers and 13 Jbeta primers. This table comes from immunoSEQ multiplex PCR, and its TCRdb copy is limited to in-frame clones, with some not included. This table holds 91,000 or so clones, 70% to 85% found once. The sequenced material came from PBMCs. The receptors come from a man aged 25 to 45 in good health and CMV-seropositive.

This clone was seen a handful of times. This chain uses TRBV7-2 with TRBJ2-2, with 8 bases aligning to TRBD2. The CDR3 covers 15 residues. With V trimmed by 6 bases and J by 3 bases, 6 bases remained unmatched. Germline CDR1 SGHTA, CDR2 FQGNSA. Here the CDR3 DNA reads TGTGCCAGCAGGCGGACTAGCTTGGACACCGGGGAGCTGTTTTTT. Amino acid sequence: CASRRTSLDTGELFF.

This chain joins TRBV14 and TRBJ2-1, with 13 nucleotides matching TRBD2. This CDR3 has 15 residues. Trimming cost V 4 bases and J 8 bases; bases outside gene matches: 5. From germline, CDR1 is SGHDN and CDR2 FVKESK. The CDR3 here is CASSPGLAGADEQFF. Written as DNA, the CDR3 is TGTGCCAGCAGCCCCGGACTAGCGGGAGCCGATGAGCAGTTCTTC.

The chain uses TRBV29-1 and TRBJ1-3; D unclear. This CDR3 region has 16 residues. V lost 7 bases to trimming and J lost 1 base, with 20 bases between them. Germline V gene lookup returns CDR1 SQVTM and CDR2 ANQGSEA. In nucleotides, the CDR3 is TGCAGCGCGGTAGGACTCCCGGGCGGGTCTGGAAACACCATATATTTT. Protein sequence: CSAVGLPGGSGNTIYF.

The chain is built from TRBV6-5 and TRBJ1-5; D unclear. Germline V gene sequence: CDR1 MNHEY, CDR2 SVGAGI. The CDR3 is 14 amino acids. Trimming removed 5 bases at V and 6 bases at J, with 14 bases between. In DNA form, the CDR3 reads TGTGCCAGCAGTCTTTGGCAGGTTTGTCAGCCCCAGCATTTT. Amino acids: CASSLWQVCQPQHF.

This clone was detected only a few times. The rearrangement links TRBV7-3 to TRBJ1-1, with D uncertain. Per the germline V gene, CDR1 is SGHTA and CDR2 is FQGTGA. The CDR3 runs 14 residues. Trimming left V 5 bases short and J 5 bases short, with 15 bases between. CDR3 sequence: CASSLYAGETEAFF. CDR3 bases: TGTGCCAGCAGCCTTTATGCAGGTGAGACTGAAGCTTTCTTT. Drawing the rest from reference TRBV7-3 and TRBJ1-1, the complete variable domain is GAGVSQTPSNKVTEKGKYVELRCDPISGHTALYWYRQSLGQGPEFLIYFQGTGAADDSGLPNDRFFAVRPEGSVSTLKIQRTERGDSAVYLCASSLYAGETEAFFGQGTRLTVV.

The chain employs TRBV4-2 and TRBJ1-1, with TRBD1 matching 7 bases. Germline CDR1 LGHNA, CDR2 YNFKEQ. V was clipped by 4 bases and J by 5 bases; unmatched bases: 7. There are 14 residues in the CDR3. Here the CDR3 reads CASSPGQLGTEAFF. As DNA, the CDR3 is TGTGCCAGCAGCCCGGGACAGCTGGGGACTGAAGCTTTCTTT.

This sequence joins TRBV14 and TRBJ1-6, with D possibly TRBD1 on 6 matching bases. The V end lost 4 bases, the J end lost 7 bases, and 14 bases lay between the germline ends. The CDR3 extends over 15 amino acids. The germline CDR1 and CDR2 sequences are SGHDN and FVKESK. As DNA, the CDR3 is TGTGCCAGCAGCCCCCAGGGGACTACCAATTCACCCCTCCACTTT. Translation gives CASSPQGTTNSPLHF. Full variable domain (rest looked up from reference TRBV14 and TRBJ1-6): EAGVTQFPSHSVIEKGQTVTLRCDPISGHDNLYWYRRVMGKEIKFLLHFVKESKQDESGMPNNRFLAERTGGTYSTLKVQPAELEDSGVYFCASSPQGTTNSPLHFGNGTRLTVT.

The chain couples TRBV5-1 to TRBJ1-6; TRBD1 matches 7 bases. This CDR3 has 14 amino acids. J gave up 7 bases and V 2 bases, and 3 bases lay outside the gene matches. Germline CDR1 reads SGHRS; CDR2 reads YFSETQ. CDR3 loop: CASSFGTVNSPLHF. The CDR3 nucleotides are TGCGCCAGCAGCTTCGGGACAGTCAATTCACCCCTCCACTTT.

V is TRBV6-5 and J is TRBJ1-1; no clear D gene. This CDR3 has 15 amino acids. The V gene lost 0 bases and the J gene lost 0 bases, with 8 bases spanning the gap. Germline V CDR1 and CDR2: MNHEY, SVGAGI. CDR3 nucleotide sequence: TGTGCCAGCAGTTACTCGAGATTCATGAACACTGAAGCTTTCTTT. This translates into CASSYSRFMNTEAFF.

The chain uses TRBV5-1 and TRBJ1-4; D gene unclear. The CDR3 extends over 14 amino acids. The V and J ends lost 0 bases and 8 bases respectively, with 11 bases between them. From germline, CDR1 is SGHRS and CDR2 YFSETQ. The CDR3 DNA is TGCGCCAGCAGCTTGGCCGGGGAACTGGAAAAACTGTTTTTT. This gives the protein CASSLAGELEKLFF.

CDR3 amino acids: CATRQGASNTEAFF. CDR3 nucleotides: TGCGCCACCCGACAGGGGGCTTCGAACACTGAAGCTTTCTTT. The chain recombines TRBV5-1 with TRBJ1-1; 10 bases are shared with TRBD1. V was pared by 9 bases and J by 1 base, with 6 bases of the junction left unmatched. Per germline, CDR1 SGHRS and CDR2 YFSETQ. The CDR3 is 14 residues long.

V is TRBV7-9 and J is TRBJ2-5; TRBD1 matches at 10 bases. The CDR3 is 15 residues long. After removal of 4 bases from V and 5 bases from J, the junction contained 7 bases not matched to a gene. Germline V gene sequence: CDR1 SEHNR, CDR2 FQNEAQ (reference sequence). In DNA, the CDR3 is TGTGCCAGCAGCTCTCCGACAGGGGGCGCGGAGACCCAGTACTTC. Translating gives CASSSPTGGAETQYF.

J is TRBJ1-1 and V is TRBV6-6, with D possibly matching TRBD1 (5 bases). Per germline, CDR1 MNHNY and CDR2 SVGAGI (reference sequence). This CDR3 comprises 13 residues. V dropped 3 bases and J dropped 4 bases, with 9 bases sitting between them. The CDR3 region is CASSYRGITEAFF. The CDR3 DNA sequence: TGTGCCAGCAGTTATCGGGGGATCACTGAAGCTTTCTTT.

V is TRBV7-8 and J is TRBJ1-5, with D perhaps TRBD1 (6 bases). From germline, CDR1 is SGHVS and CDR2 FQNEAQ. Between the trimmed V and J ends, which lost 7 bases and 2 bases, there was a span of 21 bases. The length of the CDR3 is 17 residues. The DNA for the CDR3 is TGTGCCAGCACCCTAAACCCCAGGGGTGTACGCAATCAGCCCCAGCATTTT. Protein sequence: CASTLNPRGVRNQPQHF.

The V call is TRBV12-5, the J call TRBJ2-5, with TRBD2 matching 11 bases. Germline loops: CDR1 LGHNT, CDR2 FRNRAP. This CDR3 comprises 17 residues. J lost 4 bases, V lost 5 bases, and 12 bases had no gene match. In nucleotides, the CDR3 is TGTGCTAGTGGTCAATACTTAGCGGGGGGGTCCCTAGAGACCCAGTACTTC. As protein: CASGQYLAGGSLETQYF.

As DNA, the CDR3 is TGTGCCAGCAGCGCCCGGGACAGGGTAACTAATTCACCCCTCCACTTT. Encoded protein: CASSARDRVTNSPLHF. J is TRBJ1-6 and V is TRBV11-2, with 9 bases aligning to TRBD1. The CDR3 loop spans 16 amino acids. CDR1 is SGHAT and CDR2 is FQNNGV in the germline V gene. After removal of 5 bases from V and 6 bases from J, the junction contained 8 bases not matched to a gene.

The chain carries TRBV6-1 and TRBJ1-1, with unresolved D. Trimming left V 6 bases short and J 1 base short, with 9 bases between. This CDR3 has 13 amino acids. CDR1 is MNHNS, CDR2 SASEGT, per germline. The CDR3 loop is CASRKQANTEAFF. The DNA for the CDR3 is TGTGCCAGCAGGAAGCAGGCGAACACTGAAGCTTTCTTT.

The chain is built from TRBV29-1 and TRBJ2-1; 7 bases map to TRBD2. Germline CDR1 and CDR2: SQVTM and ANQGSEA. J lost 8 bases, V lost 7 bases, and 20 bases had no gene match. This CDR3 contains 16 residues. The CDR3 protein is CSAVGRGGRSSDEQFF. The CDR3 DNA follows: TGCAGCGCTGTCGGAAGAGGCGGGAGATCGTCGGATGAGCAGTTCTTC.

The V gene is TRBV28, the J gene TRBJ1-1, with D perhaps matching TRBD1 (5 bases). Germline lookup yields CDR1 MDHEN and CDR2 SYDVKM. The V end was cut by 6 bases, the J end by 1 base, with 12 bases between. The CDR3 has 14 amino acids. The CDR3 spells CASRTGGGNTEAFF. The CDR3 bases are TGTGCCAGCAGGACCGGGGGAGGGAACACTGAAGCTTTCTTT.

This chain connects TRBV2 to TRBJ1-4; no reliable D call. With 8 bases removed from V and 3 bases from J, the gap between germline ends came to 16 bases. Looked up from germline, CDR1 is SNHLY and CDR2 is FYNNEI. The CDR3 extends over 15 amino acids. The CDR3 loop reads CASERGKEANEKLFF. The CDR3 nucleotides read TGTGCCAGCGAGAGAGGGAAGGAGGCTAATGAAAAACTGTTTTTT. Full variable domain (rest looked up from reference TRBV2 and TRBJ1-4): EPEVTQTPSHQVTQMGQEVILRCVPISNHLYFYWYRQILGQKVEFLVSFYNNEISEKSEIFDDQFSVERPDGSNFTLKIRSTKLEDSAMYFCASERGKEANEKLFFGSGTQLSVL.

The V and J genes are TRBV12-5 and TRBJ2-2; the D is unclear. Germline V gene sequence: CDR1 LGHNT, CDR2 FRNRAP. CDR3 length: 14 amino acids. Between the trimmed V and J ends, which lost 3 bases and 6 bases, there was a span of 11 bases. The CDR3: CASGLPSSAGELFF. The CDR3, as DNA: TGTGCTAGTGGTTTACCTAGTTCTGCCGGGGAGCTGTTTTTT. Full variable domain (remainder filled in from reference TRBV12-5 and TRBJ2-2): DARVTQTPRHKVTEMGQEVTMRCQPILGHNTVFWYRQTMMQGLELLAYFRNRAPLDDSGMPKDRFSAEMPDATLATLKIQPSEPRDSAVYFCASGLPSSAGELFFGEGSRLTVL.

This sequence joins TRBV7-9 and TRBJ2-5, with D uncertain. This CDR3 comprises 13 residues. The V end was cut by 6 bases, the J end by 14 bases, with 22 bases between. CDR1 and CDR2 (germline): SEHNR, FQNEAQ (reference sequence). DNA of the CDR3: TGTGCCAGCAGTCATAAACCCGACTCGCCCGGCTACTTC. Its protein is CASSHKPDSPGYF.

The chain combines TRBV18 with TRBJ1-5, with 9 bases fitting TRBD1. The germline V gene encodes CDR1 KGHSH and CDR2 LQKENI. J lost 2 bases, V lost 6 bases, and 14 bases had no gene match. This CDR3 contains 18 residues. The CDR3 protein is CASSLIPGQGYGNQPQHF. CDR3 coding DNA: TGTGCCAGCTCGCTCATACCGGGACAGGGATATGGCAATCAGCCCCAGCATTTT.

In its sample, this clone was seen once. Here the CDR3 reads CASSLITGQQGNTIYF. CDR3 coding DNA: TGTGCCAGCAGTTTAATTACAGGGCAGCAAGGAAACACCATATATTTT. The gene calls are TRBV28 and TRBJ1-3; the D gene is possibly TRBD1 (6 bases). CDR1 MDHEN and CDR2 SYDVKM come from the germline V gene. The CDR3 spans 16 residues. The V and J ends lost 2 bases and 4 bases respectively, with 15 bases between them.

The chain has TRBV4-2 and TRBJ2-7; no reliable D call. CDR3 size: 12 residues. Germline CDR1 and CDR2: LGHNA and YNFKEQ. The V and J ends lost 3 bases and 0 bases respectively, with 3 bases between them. The chain's CDR3 is CASSHNSYEQYF. In DNA, the CDR3 is TGTGCCAGCAGCCACAACTCCTACGAGCAGTACTTC.